These 32 T cell receptor beta chains were sequenced from one sample in a study of radiotherapy plus CTLA-4 blockade in lung cancer. The table came from immunoSEQ multiplex PCR; TCRdb's copy has only in-frame clones and leaves some out. The sample records more than 75,000 clones, roughly 80% being singletons. The starting material was peripheral blood, obtained from a patient treated with radiotherapy plus ipilimumab. Source of these receptors: a human donor with non-small cell lung cancer that progressed on radiotherapy plus ipilimumab.

V and J are TRBV6-6 and TRBJ2-1; no clear D. Germline V gene lookup returns CDR1 MNHNY and CDR2 SVGAGI (reference sequence). The length of the CDR3 is 11 residues. With 6 bases removed from V and 6 bases from J, the gap between germline ends came to 6 bases. CDR3 bases: TGTGCCAGCAGAAGGAGCAATGAGCAGTTCTTC. The encoded protein is CASRRSNEQFF.

The rearrangement links TRBV7-3 to TRBJ2-3; 9 bases line up with TRBD1. The CDR3 covers 13 residues. The germline CDR1 and CDR2 sequences are SGHTA and FQGTGA. J gave up 9 bases and V 4 bases, and 5 bases lay outside the gene matches. The CDR3 DNA sequence: TGTGCCAGCAGCTCTAGACAGGGGGTAACGCAGTATTTT. Encoded protein: CASSSRQGVTQYF.

The chain uses TRBV10-3 and TRBJ2-1; 7 bases align to TRBD2. V gave up 6 bases and J gave up 0 bases; unmatched junction bases: 2. CDR3 length equals 14 residues. The germline V gene has CDR1 ENHRY and CDR2 SYGVKD. The CDR3 loop reads CAIRGGSSYNEQFF. As DNA, the CDR3 is TGTGCCATCAGAGGCGGGAGCTCCTACAATGAGCAGTTCTTC.

This clone has just one count. The rearrangement joins TRBV7-9 to TRBJ2-7; 10 bases map to TRBD1. The junction had 7 bases not matched to a gene; V was cut back by 5 bases and J by 6 bases. CDR1 and CDR2 from the germline V gene are SEHNR and FQNEAQ (reference sequence). The CDR3 loop spans 14 amino acids. The CDR3 here is CASSRDRGMGEQYF. For the CDR3, the DNA is TGTGCCAGCAGCCGGGACAGGGGAATGGGCGAGCAGTACTTC. The full variable domain, with the rest looked up from reference TRBV7-9 and TRBJ2-7, is DTGVSQNPRHKITKRGQNVTFRCDPISEHNRLYWYRQTLGQGPEFLTYFQNEAQLEKSRLLSDRFSAERPKGSFSTLEIQRTEQGDSAMYLCASSRDRGMGEQYFGPGTRLTVT.

The CDR3 DNA sequence: TGTGCCAGCAGTGAACAACCTCCGGGACTAGCGGGAGTACGCAACGAGCAGTACTTC. Encoded protein: CASSEQPPGLAGVRNEQYF. The chain couples TRBV6-1 to TRBJ2-7, with 14 bases lining up with TRBD2. Germline V gene sequence: CDR1 MNHNS, CDR2 SASEGT. Trimming took 2 bases from V and 5 from J; bases not matched to a gene: 14. This CDR3 spans 19 amino acids.

The chain employs TRBV4-2 and TRBJ2-5, with D possibly being TRBD2 (6 bases). V was trimmed by 1 base and J by 5 bases, leaving 20 bases between them. CDR1 and CDR2 (germline): LGHNA, YNFKEQ. The CDR3 loop spans 17 amino acids. This CDR3 is CASSQGIARGDGETQYF. The DNA of the CDR3 is TGTGCCAGCAGCCAAGGGATCGCGCGGGGTGACGGGGAGACCCAGTACTTC.

This chain connects TRBV28 to TRBJ2-1; D may be TRBD2 (5 bases). Germline CDR1 is MDHEN and CDR2 is SYDVKM. The CDR3 is 14 residues long. V was clipped by 3 bases and J by 9 bases, with 15 bases between them. The CDR3 DNA is TGTGCCAGCAGTTTCCGAGGCTCTGGGAGTGAGCAGTTCTTC. As protein: CASSFRGSGSEQFF.

V and J are TRBV11-3 and TRBJ1-5, with unresolved D. The CDR3 covers 15 residues. Trimming stripped 2 bases from V and 9 bases from J, with 17 bases between. In germline, CDR1 is SGHNT, CDR2 YENEEA. CDR3 protein: CASSLMAALRWPQHF. The CDR3 coding sequence is TGTGCCAGCAGCTTAATGGCAGCCTTGCGTTGGCCCCAGCATTTT.

Of note for this clone: The same CDR3 arises from other DNA sequences in this sample as well. V gene TRBV18 combines with J gene TRBJ2-5; D is unclear. The CDR3 is made up of 12 amino acids. Germline V CDR1 and CDR2: KGHSH, LQKENI. Trimming cost V 3 bases and J 3 bases, with 5 bases left between them. As DNA, the CDR3 is TGTGCCAGCTCACCCACCGAAGAGACCCAGTACTTC. Its translation is CASSPTEETQYF.

The V gene is TRBV5-1, the J gene TRBJ2-3; possibly TRBD1 or TRBD2 for D (5 bases each). The CDR3 covers 15 residues. Germline CDR1 SGHRS, CDR2 YFSETQ. V was pared by 4 bases and J by 3 bases, with 15 bases between. For the CDR3, the DNA is TGCGCCAGCAGCATAGGGACCGCCTTAACAGATACGCAGTATTTT. Amino acid sequence: CASSIGTALTDTQYF.

The chain uses TRBV2 and TRBJ2-6; possibly TRBD1 for D (6 bases). This CDR3 comprises 16 residues. Germline assignment: CDR1 SNHLY and CDR2 FYNNEI. Trimming cost V 3 bases and J 3 bases, with 12 bases left between them. CDR3 DNA: TGTGCCAGCAGTGAGGGGGCCAGGGGTGGGGCCAACGTCCTGACTTTC. Protein product: CASSEGARGGANVLTF.

This chain links TRBV7-3 with TRBJ2-5, with TRBD2 matching 13 bases. The CDR3 totals 18 residues. Looked up from germline, CDR1 is SGHTA and CDR2 is FQGTGA. V was pared by 5 bases and J by 4 bases, with 13 bases of the junction left unmatched. DNA of the CDR3: TGTGCCAGCAGCCCTACTAGCGGGAGGGCCGGTATGAGAGAGACCCAGTACTTC. Encoded protein: CASSPTSGRAGMRETQYF.

This sequence joins TRBV28 and TRBJ2-7; D might be TRBD1 (6 bases). Germline lookup yields CDR1 MDHEN and CDR2 SYDVKM. The V end was cut by 5 bases, the J end by 5 bases, with 10 bases between. The CDR3 extends over 12 amino acids. The CDR3 DNA reads TGTGCCAGCAGTCCCGGGACAAACGAGCAGTACGTC. Translated, it gives CASSPGTNEQYV.

The V call is TRBV15, the J call TRBJ2-2; D remains unclear. Trimming stripped 0 bases from V and 6 bases from J, with 8 bases between. This CDR3 comprises 14 residues. CDR1 is LNHNV and CDR2 is YYDKDF in the germline V gene (reference sequence). The CDR3 nucleotides read TGTGCCACCAGCAGAGATACCACGGCCGGGGAGCTGTTTTTT. This translates into CATSRDTTAGELFF.

This clone was seen more than once but under ten times. The chain links TRBV2 to TRBJ2-7; 7 positions match TRBD1. CDR3 length: 14 amino acids. V lost 3 bases, J lost 4 bases, and 6 bases stayed unmatched. CDR1 is SNHLY, CDR2 FYNNEI, per germline. The CDR3 DNA reads TGTGCCAGCAGTGAGGGCAGGGGGTGGTACGAGCAGTACTTC. Amino acid sequence: CASSEGRGWYEQYF.

The V and J genes are TRBV5-8 and TRBJ2-2; 14 positions match TRBD2. From germline, CDR1 is SGHTS and CDR2 YDEGEE. With 0 bases clipped from V and 7 bases from J, the junction kept 5 bases outside the gene matches. The CDR3 contains 17 residues. CDR3 loop: CASSLAGTSGSSGELFF. The CDR3, as DNA: TGTGCCAGCAGCTTGGCTGGGACTAGCGGGAGCAGCGGGGAGCTGTTTTTT. The variable domain in full, completed from reference TRBV5-8 and TRBJ2-2, reads EAGVTQSPTHLIKTRGQQATLRCSPISGHTSVYWYQQALGLGLQFLLWYDEGEERNRGNFPPRFSGRQFPNYSSELNVNALELEDSALYLCASSLAGTSGSSGELFFGEGSRLTVL.

The CDR3: CASSPDTLQPQHF. DNA for the CDR3: TGTGCCAGCAGTCCCGACACGCTTCAGCCCCAGCATTTT. This chain links TRBV6-5 with TRBJ1-5; D uncertain. CDR1 is MNHEY and CDR2 is SVGAGI in the germline V gene. CDR3 length: 13 amino acids. Trimming removed 5 bases from V and 6 bases from J, with 11 bases in between.

The chain uses TRBV5-4 and TRBJ1-5; TRBD1 matches 7 bases. Germline CDR1 is SGHNT and CDR2 is YYREEE (reference sequence). The CDR3 spans 15 residues. The trim removed 3 bases at V and 3 bases at J, leaving 6 bases unmatched. CDR3 nucleotides: TGTGCCAGCAGCTGGGGGGGGACAGACAATCAGCCCCAGCATTTT. Amino acids: CASSWGGTDNQPQHF.

The J gene is TRBJ2-7, the V gene TRBV25-1; D unclear. Germline V lookup: CDR1 MGHDK, CDR2 SYGVNS. V was shortened by 4 bases and J by 3 bases, with 7 bases between the two germline ends. This CDR3 spans 12 amino acids. In nucleotides, the CDR3 is TGTGCCAGCAGTGCAGTCCACTACGAGCAGTACTTC. It specifies CASSAVHYEQYF.

The chain is built from TRBV18 and TRBJ1-3; 10 nucleotides match TRBD1. The germline gives CDR1 KGHSH, CDR2 LQKENI. With 6 bases clipped from V and 4 bases from J, the junction kept 12 bases outside the gene matches. CDR3 length: 17 amino acids. The DNA of the CDR3 is TGTGCCAGCTCGCCGAGACAGGGGGCGCGGTCCGGAAACACCATATATTTT. Amino acids: CASSPRQGARSGNTIYF. The complete variable domain, with remaining parts taken from reference TRBV18 and TRBJ1-3, reads NAGVMQNPRHLVRRRGQEARLRCSPMKGHSHVYWYRQLPEEGLKFMVYLQKENIIDESGMPKERFSAEFPKEGPSILRIQQVVRGDSAAYFCASSPRQGARSGNTIYFGEGSWLTVV.

The rearrangement links TRBV5-1 to TRBJ2-1, with TRBD1 as a possible D gene (6 bases). CDR1 is SGHRS, CDR2 YFSETQ, per germline. CDR3 length equals 15 residues. Between the trimmed V and J ends, which lost 3 bases and 8 bases, there was a span of 18 bases. The CDR3 DNA is TGCGCCAGCAGCTCCCCACAGGGTTATAACGATGAGCAGTTCTTC. It is translated as CASSSPQGYNDEQFF. Complete variable domain (other parts from reference TRBV5-1 and TRBJ2-1): KAGVTQTPRYLIKTRGQQVTLSCSPISGHRSVSWYQQTPGQGLQFLFEYFSETQRNKGNFPGRFSGRQFSNSRSEMNVSTLELGDSALYLCASSSPQGYNDEQFFGPGTRLTVL.

The chain has TRBV5-6 and TRBJ1-2, with D unresolved. V lost 0 bases and J lost 4, with 10 bases in between. CDR3 length: 14 residues. Germline CDR1 is SGHDT and CDR2 is YYEEEE. In DNA, the CDR3 is TGTGCCAGCAGCTTGGTTGACGGGTCCTATGGCTACACCTTC. This encodes CASSLVDGSYGYTF.

This chain connects TRBV14 to TRBJ2-1; 8 nucleotides line up with TRBD2. The germline CDR1 and CDR2 sequences are SGHDN and FVKESK. This CDR3 has 13 amino acids. Trimming removed 4 bases from V and 9 bases from J; junction bases left unmatched: 5. CDR3 protein: CASSPTSVGEQFF. The CDR3 nucleotides are TGTGCCAGCAGCCCGACTAGCGTGGGTGAGCAGTTCTTC.

This clone was detected only once. The chain combines TRBV5-4 with TRBJ2-5; TRBD2 matches at 8 bases. This CDR3 is 15 amino acids long. V lost 4 bases, J lost 5 bases, and 10 bases stayed unmatched. CDR1 is SGHNT, CDR2 YYREEE, per germline (reference sequence). In DNA form, the CDR3 reads TGTGCCAGCAGCGCCGGGACTAGAGGATCCGAGACCCAGTACTTC. Translated: CASSAGTRGSETQYF.

This clone was detected once. This chain links TRBV5-8 with TRBJ2-7; 8 positions agree with TRBD1. Germline V gives CDR1 SGHTS, CDR2 YDEGEE. The CDR3 has 14 residues. J was trimmed by 6 bases and V by 0 bases; bases with no gene match: 5. CDR3 region: CASSLGTGLGEQYV. DNA of the CDR3: TGTGCCAGCAGCTTGGGGACAGGGTTGGGCGAGCAGTACGTC.

V and J are TRBV5-1 and TRBJ2-7, with 8 bases identical to TRBD2. V was pared by 0 bases and J by 2 bases, with 4 bases of the junction left unmatched. In germline, CDR1 is SGHRS, CDR2 YFSETQ. The CDR3 has 15 amino acids. CDR3 sequence reads: CASSLDAGGPYEQYV. The CDR3 DNA sequence: TGCGCCAGCAGCTTGGATGCGGGAGGCCCCTACGAGCAGTACGTC.

The V and J genes are TRBV14 and TRBJ2-1; D uncertain. The germline gives CDR1 SGHDN, CDR2 FVKESK. Trimming took off 3 bases at V and 7 bases at J, with 10 bases between the two ends. This CDR3 region has 13 residues. This chain's CDR3 is CASSHLVPNEQFF. CDR3 in DNA: TGTGCCAGCAGCCACCTAGTTCCGAATGAGCAGTTCTTC.

The rearrangement uses TRBV10-3 and TRBJ2-1; 7 positions match TRBD2. After removal of 9 bases from V and 10 bases from J, the junction contained 6 bases not matched to a gene. The CDR3 is made up of 11 amino acids. CDR1 is ENHRY, CDR2 SYGVKD, per germline. DNA of the CDR3: TGTGCCATGGGGGGGAGCCTGGAGCAGTTCTTC. Translation: CAMGGSLEQFF.

The V and J genes are TRBV18 and TRBJ1-1, with a possible D match to TRBD1 (5 bases). The CDR3 has 15 residues. Germline loops: CDR1 KGHSH, CDR2 LQKENI. V lost 3 bases and J 6 bases, leaving 17 bases between the germline ends. CDR3: CASSPFREGGSEAFF. For the CDR3, the DNA is TGTGCCAGCTCACCGTTCAGGGAAGGAGGGTCTGAAGCTTTCTTT.

This clone occurred a few times. V is TRBV28 and J is TRBJ2-1, with a weak D call TRBD2 (6 bases). CDR1 MDHEN and CDR2 SYDVKM come from the germline V gene. CDR3 size: 14 residues. The V end was cut by 3 bases, the J end by 9 bases, with 15 bases between. CDR3 sequence: CASSLVGLGGEQFF. The CDR3 coding sequence is TGTGCCAGCAGTTTGGTAGGCCTGGGAGGTGAGCAGTTCTTC. Full variable domain (missing parts from reference TRBV28 and TRBJ2-1): DVKVTQSSRYLVKRTGEKVFLECVQDMDHENMFWYRQDPGLGLRLIYFSYDVKMKEKGDIPEGYSVSREKKERFSLILESASTNQTSMYLCASSLVGLGGEQFFGPGTRLTVL.

The genes are TRBV21-1 and TRBJ2-7; the tabulated D call, TRBD2, remains unverified against the DNA. TRBV21-1 counts as a pseudogene. The CDR3 spans 17 residues. The CDR3, as DNA: TGTGCCAGCAGCAAAGAGTGCGGGGGGTCCCCGTCCTACGAGCAGTACGTC. Its protein is CASSKECGGSPSYEQYV.

The chain is built from TRBV10-1 and TRBJ2-7, with D unclear. This CDR3 contains 15 residues. Looked up from germline, CDR1 is WNHNN and CDR2 is SYGVQD (reference sequence). V gave up 3 bases and J gave up 1 base, with 13 bases separating them. The CDR3 region has the DNA TGCGCCAGCAGTGATCAGTCTGCGATATCCTACGAGCAGTACTTC. It encodes CASSDQSAISYEQYF.